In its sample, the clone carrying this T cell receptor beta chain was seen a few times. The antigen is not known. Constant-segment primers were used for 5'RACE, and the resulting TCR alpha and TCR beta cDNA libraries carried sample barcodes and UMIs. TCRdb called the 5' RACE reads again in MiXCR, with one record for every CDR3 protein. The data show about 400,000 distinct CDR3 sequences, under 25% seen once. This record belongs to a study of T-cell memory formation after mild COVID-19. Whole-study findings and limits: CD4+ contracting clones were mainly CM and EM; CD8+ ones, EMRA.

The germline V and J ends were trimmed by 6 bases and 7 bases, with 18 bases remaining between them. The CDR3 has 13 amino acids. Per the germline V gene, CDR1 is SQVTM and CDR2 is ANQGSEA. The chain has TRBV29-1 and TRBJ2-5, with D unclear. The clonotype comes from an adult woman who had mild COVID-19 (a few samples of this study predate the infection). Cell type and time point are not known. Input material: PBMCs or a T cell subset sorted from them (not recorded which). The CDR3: CSVRVSSEGTQYF. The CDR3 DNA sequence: TGCAGCGTAAGGGTTAGCTCCGAAGGGACCCAGTACTTC.